This TCR beta chain was documented in a study of metastatic and nonmetastatic thyroid tumors. Study in general: Repertoire data that came from the blood and tumor or nodule tissue of malignant and benign thyroid patients were compared.

In the original analysis: Differences in CDR3 between clinicopathological groups were drawn on to build a classifier intended to discriminate distant-metastatic papillary thyroid cancer patients. TCRdb re-analyzed the PCR reads using MiXCR. TCRdb, not the original authors, processed these V and J calls. Of some 41,000 clones listed, roughly 3.2% are singletons. Treatment of any kind had been given to no patient before thyroid surgery. This clone was recorded at least ten times. CDR3 length: 16 amino acids. Trimming removed 5 bases at V and 7 bases at J, with 18 bases between. Germline V gene data show CDR1 as MNHEY and CDR2 as SMNVEV (reference sequence).

The gene calls are TRBV27 and TRBJ1-6; D may be TRBD1 (5 bases). This TCR was sampled from a female donor with papillary thyroid cancer or a benign thyroid nodule (not recorded which). Some clones in this sample may be carry-over from other donors' samples. What was sequenced was blood. In DNA, the CDR3 is TGTGCCAGCAGTCCTACCTTCCGGGACGGCAATTCACCCCTCCACTTT. Protein sequence: CASSPTFRDGNSPLHF.